The 23 T cell receptor beta chains reported below all come from one sample, sequenced in a study of early T cells in non-severe SARS-CoV-2 infection. TCRdb called the 5' RACE reads again in MiXCR, with one record for every CDR3 protein. The table has approximately 70,000 distinct CDR3 sequences, approximately 13% seen once. Material: whole blood. The receptors derive from an adult who was a healthcare worker with PCR-confirmed SARS-CoV-2 infection or an uninfected control (not recorded which).

This clonotype has at least ten counts. For the CDR3, the DNA is TGTGCCTGGAGTCTAAAAGGGTTGGCTGGCTACACCTTC. This translates into CAWSLKGLAGYTF. The V gene is TRBV30, the J gene TRBJ1-2, with unresolved D. This CDR3 region has 13 residues. With 2 bases removed from V and 7 bases from J, the gap between germline ends came to 14 bases. Germline CDR1 and CDR2: GTSNPN and SVGIG (reference sequence).

This clonotype has a count of ten or more. This chain uses TRBV12-3 or TRBV12-4 with TRBJ2-1; D gene uncertain. The CDR3 is 14 residues long. The V gene lost 1 base and the J gene lost 6 bases, with 10 bases spanning the gap. The CDR3 coding sequence is TGTGCCAGCAGTTTAGGGCTAGTTGTCAATGAGCAGTTCTTC. This sequence encodes CASSLGLVVNEQFF.

This clonotype was counted at least ten times. The chain has TRBV19 and TRBJ2-2; D unresolved. The CDR3 has 13 residues. CDR1 and CDR2 (germline): LNHDA, SQIVND (reference sequence). V lost 1 base, J lost 5 bases, and 5 bases lay in between. The CDR3 region is CASSIVGTGELFF. The CDR3 DNA reads as TGTGCCAGTAGTATAGTGGGAACCGGGGAGCTGTTTTTT.

This clonotype was observed at least ten times. The chain recombines TRBV5-4 with TRBJ2-5, with 12 bases lining up with TRBD2. V gave up 4 bases and J gave up 1 base; unmatched junction bases: 5. The CDR3 loop spans 16 amino acids. The germline V gene encodes CDR1 SGHNT and CDR2 YYREEE (reference sequence). DNA for the CDR3: TGTGCCAGCAGCCATACTAGCGGGGGGCGCCAAGAGACCCAGTACTTC. Protein product: CASSHTSGGRQETQYF.

This clonotype was counted many times. The chain is built from TRBV19 and TRBJ2-3; no clear D. Per the germline V gene, CDR1 is LNHDA and CDR2 is SQIVND (reference sequence). This CDR3 is built from 14 residues. Trimming removed 7 bases from V and 2 bases from J, with 13 bases in between. Here the CDR3 DNA reads TGTGCCAGTAACCCGAACTTCGCCACAGATACGCAGTATTTT. Encoded protein: CASNPNFATDTQYF.

This clonotype has at least ten counts. The chain couples TRBV6-5 to TRBJ2-2; TRBD2 aligns across 7 bases. The CDR3 is 14 residues long. Germline values: CDR1 MNHEY, CDR2 SVGAGI. V shed 5 bases and J 7 bases; nucleotides not matched to a gene: 7. DNA of the CDR3: TGTGCCAGCAGTACCCAGTGGGGGGGCGGGGAGCTGTTTTTT. It yields the protein CASSTQWGGGELFF.

This clonotype was detected many times. This chain's CDR3 is CASFLGSLEQETQYF. CDR3 DNA: TGTGCCAGCTTCTTGGGTAGCCTCGAGCAAGAGACCCAGTACTTC. The chain recombines TRBV7-8 with TRBJ2-5; unclear D gene. V dropped 8 bases and J dropped 2 bases, with 18 bases sitting between them. CDR1 SGHVS and CDR2 FQNEAQ come from the germline V gene. The CDR3 extends over 15 amino acids.

The table lists this clonotype with many counts. The rearrangement uses TRBV5-1 and TRBJ2-7, with 8 bases lining up with TRBD1. Germline trimming cut 0 bases from V and 3 bases from J; bases unmatched to any gene: 5. The CDR3 has 15 amino acids. CDR1 and CDR2 from the germline V gene are SGHRS and YFSETQ. The CDR3 here is CASSLEAGGYYEQYF. The CDR3 region has the DNA TGCGCCAGCAGCTTGGAAGCAGGGGGCTACTACGAGCAGTACTTC.

This clonotype was observed at least ten times. The gene calls are TRBV10-3 and TRBJ2-1; D possibly corresponds to TRBD1 (5 bases). V lost 11 bases, J lost 7 bases, and 15 bases lay in between. This CDR3 is 12 amino acids long. CDR1 and CDR2 (germline): ENHRY, SYGVKD. DNA of the CDR3: TGTGCCGTCGCAGGGTTTGAAAATGAGCAGTTCTTC. The encoded protein is CAVAGFENEQFF.

In its sample, this clonotype was seen many times. V usage is TRBV10-1 and J usage is TRBJ1-1, with D unclear. The V end lost 0 bases, the J end lost 10 bases, and 12 bases lay between the germline ends. This CDR3 is 13 amino acids long. CDR1 WNHNN and CDR2 SYGVQD come from the germline V gene (reference sequence). The CDR3 coding sequence is TGCGCCAGCAGTGAGTCCCTTGTGTACCCAGCTTTCTTT. Its protein is CASSESLVYPAFF.

This clonotype was recorded at least ten times. J is TRBJ2-3 and V is TRBV20-1; possible D gene TRBD2, 6 bases. The CDR3 totals 15 residues. Germline V lookup: CDR1 DFQATT, CDR2 SNEGSKA (reference sequence). V was pared by 3 bases and J by 1 base, with 14 bases between. The CDR3, as DNA: TGCAGTGCTAGTGGACTGGGCGGGGGCACAGATACGCAGTATTTT. It is translated as CSASGLGGGTDTQYF.

In its sample, this clonotype was seen a few times. The chain carries TRBV9 and TRBJ2-1; the match to TRBD1 covers 10 bases. CDR1 and CDR2 from the germline V gene are SGDLS and YYNGEE. This CDR3 comprises 15 residues. After removal of 4 bases from V and 6 bases from J, the junction contained 7 bases not matched to a gene. CDR3 nucleotides: TGTGCCAGCAGCCCCGGGACAGGGGTGGTCAATGAGCAGTTCTTC. Translated, it gives CASSPGTGVVNEQFF.

This clonotype was seen many times. The CDR3 region is CASSSGTGGSDTQYF. DNA for the CDR3: TGTGCCAGCAGCTCCGGGACAGGGGGTTCAGATACGCAGTATTTT. V is TRBV7-9 and J is TRBJ2-3; TRBD1 agrees at 11 bases. Germline V gene sequence: CDR1 SEHNR, CDR2 FQNEAQ (reference sequence). This CDR3 contains 15 residues. Unmatched junction bases numbered 4, after V lost 4 bases and J lost 4 bases.

This clonotype was seen repeatedly, ten times or more. Relative to the germline gene, one junction end is altered; a read error may explain this. The V gene is TRBV7-7, the J gene TRBJ2-5, with 7 bases fitting TRBD2. Germline values: CDR1 SSHAT, CDR2 FNYEAQ (reference sequence). This CDR3 has 14 amino acids. The CDR3 DNA reads as TGTGCTAGCAGCTTACTCGGACTAGAAGAGACCCAGTACTTC. Translating gives CASSLLGLEETQYF.

This clonotype occurred many times. V is TRBV5-4 and J is TRBJ1-2; 10 bases are a match to TRBD1. CDR3 length: 15 residues. Unmatched junction bases numbered 7, after V lost 4 bases and J lost 4 bases. Germline V gene lookup returns CDR1 SGHNT and CDR2 YYREEE (reference sequence). The CDR3 reads CASSPGTGVSYGYTF. CDR3 sequence (DNA): TGTGCCAGCAGCCCCGGGACAGGGGTCAGCTATGGCTACACCTTC.

In this sample, this clonotype turned up many times. V and J are TRBV9 and TRBJ1-1; the match to TRBD1 covers 10 bases. The CDR3 sequence is 15 residues long. J lost 0 bases, V lost 3 bases, and 2 bases had no gene match. Germline CDR1 is SGDLS and CDR2 is YYNGEE. The CDR3 bases are TGTGCCAGCAGCGCGGGGACAGGGGTGAACACTGAAGCTTTCTTT. It translates to CASSAGTGVNTEAFF.

This clonotype was counted many times. The chain carries TRBV28 and TRBJ1-2; the D is unclear. V was pared by 6 bases and J by 4 bases, with 12 bases between. CDR3 length equals 13 residues. Germline values: CDR1 MDHEN, CDR2 SYDVKM. CDR3 coding DNA: TGTGCCAGCAGCCCCCAAATTACCTATGGCTACACCTTC. The encoded protein is CASSPQITYGYTF.

This clonotype has at least ten counts. The chain recombines TRBV29-1 with TRBJ1-2; maybe TRBD1 (5 bases). This CDR3 is 13 amino acids long. V was trimmed by 0 bases and J by 7 bases, leaving 12 bases between them. Germline V gene sequence: CDR1 SQVTM, CDR2 ANQGSEA. The CDR3 DNA follows: TGCAGCGTTGAAGACGCAGGGCGCGTTGGCTACACCTTC. Protein sequence: CSVEDAGRVGYTF.

This clonotype turned up a few times. The chain couples TRBV29-1 to TRBJ2-2; D gene ambiguous. This CDR3 is 13 amino acids long. In germline, CDR1 is SQVTM, CDR2 ANQGSEA. V lost 1 base, J lost 6 bases, and 9 bases lay in between. CDR3 sequence (DNA): TGCAGCGTTGAAGGGTCTGAGGCCGGGGAGCTGTTTTTT. It codes for CSVEGSEAGELFF.

A few counts support this clonotype. V usage is TRBV2 and J usage is TRBJ1-5; possible D gene TRBD1, 5 bases. The CDR3 extends over 12 amino acids. Trimming left V 7 bases short and J 9 bases short, with 13 bases between. Germline CDR1 is SNHLY and CDR2 is FYNNEI. In DNA, the CDR3 is TGTGCCAGCACCGGGACCGACGGGCCCCAGCATTTT. Amino acids: CASTGTDGPQHF.

This clonotype was seen repeatedly, ten times or more. The V call is TRBV7-2, the J call TRBJ2-7; 8 positions match TRBD2. The junction had 12 bases not matched to a gene; V was cut back by 8 bases and J by 6 bases. The CDR3 is made up of 14 amino acids. The germline CDR1 and CDR2 sequences are SGHTA and FQGNSA. The CDR3 protein is CASAPGLETPEQYF. In DNA form, the CDR3 reads TGTGCCAGCGCCCCGGGACTAGAGACTCCCGAGCAGTACTTC.

V gene TRBV5-6 combines with J gene TRBJ2-1, with 8 bases identical to TRBD1. The CDR3 consists of 14 residues. Germline V CDR1 and CDR2: SGHDT, YYEEEE. V shed 4 bases, J shed 7 bases, and the junction held 7 bases outside the gene matches. The CDR3 protein is CASSGVTGGNEQFF. The CDR3 nucleotides read TGTGCCAGCAGCGGAGTTACAGGGGGAAATGAGCAGTTCTTC. Looking up the rest from reference TRBV5-6 and TRBJ2-1 gives the full variable domain: DAGVTQSPTHLIKTRGQQVTLRCSPKSGHDTVSWYQQALGQGPQFIFQYYEEEERQRGNFPDRFSGHQFPNYSSELNVNALLLGDSALYLCASSGVTGGNEQFFGPGTRLTVL.

This clonotype was seen repeatedly, ten times or more. This sequence joins TRBV4-1 and TRBJ1-2; tentatively, D is TRBD1 (6 bases). The germline V and J ends were trimmed by 4 bases and 4 bases, with 16 bases remaining between them. This CDR3 has 15 amino acids. Germline CDR1 reads MGHRA; CDR2 reads YSYEKL. Here the CDR3 DNA reads TGCGCCAGCAGCCGTAACAGGGAGGACGCCTATGGCTACACCTTC. It translates to CASSRNREDAYGYTF.